This TCR beta chain derives from a study of cytomegalovirus exposure and HLA in healthy donors. Overall study findings and caveats: Many donors carried some public TCRs, although rarity characterized most TCR sequences.

Concerning this clone itself: What it binds is unknown.

Trimming shortened V by 0 bases and J by 4 bases, and 11 bases separated the two germline ends. This CDR3 is 15 amino acids long. Germline V gene sequence: CDR1 SGHRS, CDR2 YFSETQ. Clones were read by immunoSEQ multiplex PCR, and TCRdb kept only the in-frame ones, dropping some. The sample yields about 200,000 clones, 80% to 90% seen once. This chain connects TRBV5-1 to TRBJ2-1; D perhaps matches TRBD2 (5 bases). The sequenced sample was PBMCs. The TCR comes from a woman aged 25 to 39 in good health and CMV-seropositive. The CDR3 region has the DNA TGCGCCAGCAGCTTGGTGGGCGGGCTGTACAATGAGCAGTTCTTC. Protein product: CASSLVGGLYNEQFF.